This entry lists 4 T cell receptor beta chains sequenced from one sample in a study of tumor-infiltrating lymphocytes in primary liver carcinoma (dated by TCRdb to about 2017). Total RNA and DNA were co-extracted from approximately 20-30 mg of bulk tissue with the AllPrep DNA/RNA mini kit, without cell sorting. Sequencing used an Illumina HiSeq 2500. Starting from roughly 540 ng total RNA, TCRbeta-specific cDNA was produced by reverse transcription with a constant-region primer and ProtoScript II reverse transcriptase. Construction of the TCRbeta libraries relied on three nested rounds of multiplex PCR, following a slightly modified ARM-PCR procedure. Each of the first two PCR rounds ran for about 10 cycles and used multiplex TRBV1-TRBV30 forward primers together with a Cbeta reverse primer. TCRdb passed the public sequencing reads through fastp at Q25 and MiXCR, retaining productive beta sequences. Rows merge per CDR3 protein into single entries with the most common DNA and genes. The sample table contains about 99,000 distinct CDR3 sequences; only one count was recorded for roughly 69% of them. Over 7.5% of the sample is taken by the ten largest.

Sequenced sample: liver tumor tissue from sampling region 5. In light of the paper, this sample's cell subset or site label describes: tumor region T5, tumor centre. These receptors were obtained from a woman between 55 and 75 years old with primary liver carcinoma and hepatitis B virus infection.

Worth noting for this clonotype: A junction boundary mismatches the germline segment, possibly from a read error. V and J are TRBV11-3 and TRBJ2-2; a weak D match, TRBD2 (5 bases). Germline V gene data show CDR1 as SGHNT and CDR2 as YENEEA. This CDR3 comprises 15 residues. The CDR3 sequence is CANSPRPLNTGELFF. In DNA, the CDR3 is TGTGCCAACAGCCCCCGACCGCTTAACACCGGGGAGCTGTTTTTC.

As for this clonotype: A single base separates this from a much larger clone, so it may be a read error. The chain joins TRBV6-2 or TRBV6-3 to TRBJ1-2, with TRBD1 as a possible D gene (6 bases). V was clipped by 7 bases and J by 0 bases, with 15 bases between them. CDR3 length equals 15 residues. Germline values: CDR1 MNHEY, CDR2 SVGEGT. The CDR3 spells CASIYGGAANYGYTF. CDR3 DNA sequence: TGTGCCAGCATCTACGGGGGGGCCGCTAACTATGGCTACACCTTC.

This chain uses TRBV29-1 with TRBJ1-1; 7 nucleotides match TRBD1. Germline lookup yields CDR1 SQVTM and CDR2 ANQGSEA. The J segment lost 1 base and the V segment lost 5 bases, leaving 4 bases of the junction unmatched. CDR3 size: 13 residues. Here the CDR3 reads CSVRGGPNTEAFF. The CDR3, as DNA: TGCAGCGTTCGAGGGGGCCCGAACACTGAAGCTTTCTTT.

This clonotype was seen a single time. The rearrangement joins TRBV11-2 to TRBJ2-1; a weak D match, TRBD2 (6 bases). Trimming took off 0 bases at V and 6 bases at J, with 15 bases between the two ends. The CDR3 sequence is 16 residues long. The germline V gene encodes CDR1 SGHAT and CDR2 FQNNGV. The CDR3 is CASSLDRVGGSNEQFF. As DNA, the CDR3 is TGTGCCAGCAGCTTAGATCGGGTGGGAGGAAGCAATGAGCAGTTCTTC.